This passage covers 23 T cell receptor beta chains from one sample sequenced in a study of T cells in Graves' hyperthyroidism and ophthalmopathy. Amplification of TCR beta CDR3 regions was performed using RNA transcripts as template. When the TCR CDR3 underwent first-round RT-PCR, the HTBI primer set was used. TCRdb re-analysed the multiplex PCR reads in MiXCR, keeping a single row per CDR3 protein. This sample has around 450,000 distinct CDR3 sequences; about 15% occur once, and the top ten carry 13% to 15%. The sequenced sample was blood. Receptors originate from a woman in her late teens or twenties with Graves' hyperthyroidism.

The chain recombines TRBV20-1 with TRBJ1-5; 12 bases line up with TRBD1. The J segment lost 6 bases and the V segment lost 3 bases, leaving 12 bases of the junction unmatched. The CDR3 extends over 17 amino acids. Germline lookup yields CDR1 DFQATT and CDR2 SNEGSKA (reference sequence). This CDR3 reads CSASGTGGGYARQPQHF. The DNA for the CDR3 is TGCAGTGCTAGTGGGACAGGGGGCGGTTATGCTCGTCAGCCCCAGCATTTT.

In this sample, this clonotype turned up many times. The chain couples TRBV3-1 to TRBJ2-1; D unresolved. From germline, CDR1 is LGHDT and CDR2 YNNKEL (reference sequence). This CDR3 contains 17 residues. Trimming removed 5 bases from V and 2 bases from J, with 19 bases in between. As DNA, the CDR3 is TGTGCCAGCAGCAGACAAGTGGTCGGGCTGACCTACAATGAGCAGTTCTTC. This sequence encodes CASSRQVVGLTYNEQFF.

The table lists this clonotype with many counts. The chain combines TRBV6-1 with TRBJ2-2; 8 bases are shared with TRBD2. The CDR3 consists of 13 residues. CDR1 MNHNS and CDR2 SASEGT come from the germline V gene. Here the CDR3 reads CAAKRGGIGELFF. In DNA form, the CDR3 reads TGTGCAGCCAAACGGGGGGGGATCGGGGAGCTGTTTTTT.

The chain joins TRBV5-1 to TRBJ1-4; D might be TRBD1 (5 bases). V shed 4 bases and J shed 6 bases, with 13 bases lying between them. The CDR3 is 14 amino acids. The germline V gene encodes CDR1 SGHRS and CDR2 YFSETQ. CDR3 sequence reads: CASSPGTTYEKLFF. In DNA, the CDR3 is TGCGCCAGCAGCCCCGGGACGACCTATGAAAAACTGTTTTTT.

This clonotype showed up many times. The CDR3 sequence is CASSTRLAGGPTPSTDTQYF. DNA of the CDR3: TGTGCCAGCAGTACCAGACTAGCGGGAGGCCCGACCCCCAGCACAGATACGCAGTATTTT. The chain couples TRBV12-3 or TRBV12-4 to TRBJ2-3, with TRBD2 matching over 13 bases. Trimming at V came to 5 bases and at J to 0 bases, leaving 14 bases not matched to a gene. This CDR3 is 20 amino acids long.

This clonotype was seen ten or more times. The chain joins TRBV6-1 to TRBJ1-2, with D possibly matching TRBD1 (5 bases). The length of the CDR3 is 15 residues. The germline CDR1 and CDR2 sequences are MNHNS and SASEGT. The V and J ends lost 6 bases and 0 bases respectively, with 14 bases between them. This CDR3 reads CASRLGPKSNYGYTF. CDR3 coding DNA: TGTGCCAGCAGGTTGGGGCCCAAGTCTAACTATGGCTACACCTTC.

This clonotype was recorded at least ten times. The CDR3 reads CASSLAVGPNSYEQYF. The CDR3 nucleotides are TGTGCCAGCAGCTTAGCTGTAGGGCCGAACTCCTACGAGCAGTACTTC. V and J are TRBV7-9 and TRBJ2-7; D uncertain. The V end was cut by 0 bases, the J end by 0 bases, with 12 bases between. The CDR3 is 16 amino acids. Germline V gives CDR1 SEHNR, CDR2 FQNEAQ (reference sequence).

The V and J genes are TRBV25-1 and TRBJ2-1, with a possible D match to TRBD2 (7 bases). Looked up from germline, CDR1 is MGHDK and CDR2 is SYGVNS. V lost 5 bases and J lost 0, with 20 bases in between. This CDR3 contains 18 residues. The CDR3 sequence: CASSMGRGTGSSYNEQFF. CDR3 sequence (DNA): TGTGCCAGCAGTATGGGGAGGGGGACGGGAAGCTCCTACAATGAGCAGTTCTTC.

For this clonotype: A much larger clone differs by one base, so this may be a read error. This chain connects TRBV7-3 to TRBJ2-1; D possibly matches TRBD1 or TRBD2 (6 bases each). Germline V CDR1 and CDR2: SGHTA, FQGTGA. V shed 5 bases and J shed 1 base, with 12 bases lying between them. CDR3 length: 15 amino acids. The CDR3 loop is CASSLKGGSYNEQFF. CDR3 DNA: TGTGCCAGCAGCCTTAAAGGGGGGTCCTACAATGAGCAGTTCTTC.

This clonotype has just a few counts. The V call is TRBV14, the J call TRBJ2-7; TRBD1 agrees at 7 bases. Germline loops: CDR1 SGHDN, CDR2 FVKESK. V dropped 2 bases and J dropped 4; count of bases not matched to a gene: 11. The CDR3 sequence is 16 residues long. The CDR3 DNA reads TGTGCCAGCAGCCAAAAACAGGGGCGTTACAGTTACGAGCAGTACTTC. Translation: CASSQKQGRYSYEQYF.

This clonotype was recorded many times. The chain carries TRBV6-2 or TRBV6-3 and TRBJ1-5; 7 bases are shared with TRBD1. Trimming removed 4 bases from V and 5 bases from J; junction bases left unmatched: 11. This CDR3 is 16 amino acids long. CDR1 and CDR2 (germline): MNHEY, SVGEGT. CDR3 in amino acids: CASSFNLGQWDQPQHF. CDR3 DNA: TGTGCCAGCAGTTTTAACTTGGGACAGTGGGATCAGCCCCAGCATTTT.

This clonotype showed up many times. This rearrangement joins TRBV2 to TRBJ1-2, with D perhaps matching TRBD1 (6 bases). This CDR3 spans 15 amino acids. CDR1 and CDR2 (germline): SNHLY, FYNNEI. V lost 2 bases and J lost 6, with 16 bases in between. The CDR3 spells CASSETGTTGNGYTF. As DNA, the CDR3 is TGTGCCAGCAGTGAAACGGGAACCACAGGGAATGGCTACACCTTC.

The chain has TRBV6-4 and TRBJ1-1; the D is unclear. The V end lost 3 bases, the J end lost 1 base, and 6 bases lay between the germline ends. The CDR3 consists of 13 residues. Germline V gene data show CDR1 as MRHNA and CDR2 as SNTAGT. The chain's CDR3 is CASSEVPNTEAFF. In nucleotides, the CDR3 is TGTGCCAGCAGTGAAGTACCGAACACTGAAGCTTTCTTT.

The V gene is TRBV4-3, the J gene TRBJ2-2; 7 bases are a match to TRBD2. Germline lookup yields CDR1 LGHNA and CDR2 YSLEER. After removal of 1 base from V and 1 base from J, the junction contained 6 bases not matched to a gene. The CDR3 covers 17 residues. DNA of the CDR3: TGCGCCAGCAGCCAAGCAATCCCGGGGGGGAACACCGGGGAGCTGTTTTTT. Translation gives CASSQAIPGGNTGELFF.

There are many counts of this clonotype. The chain couples TRBV6-2 or TRBV6-3 to TRBJ1-6; 8 nucleotides match TRBD1. The CDR3 runs to 16 residues. Germline V lookup: CDR1 MNHEY, CDR2 SVGEGT. V lost 5 bases, J lost 13 bases, and 16 bases stayed unmatched. The CDR3 bases are TGTGCCAGCAGTACCCCCTTGGACAGGGCTTATAGGCCCCTCCACTTT. This codes for CASSTPLDRAYRPLHF.

The rearrangement joins TRBV25-1 to TRBJ2-1, with D maybe TRBD2 (6 bases). Germline V CDR1 and CDR2: MGHDK, SYGVNS. V gave up 4 bases and J gave up 0 bases, with 13 bases separating them. The CDR3 length is 16 residues. This CDR3 is CASSGAGPSSYNEQFF. CDR3 DNA: TGTGCCAGCAGTGGAGCGGGCCCGAGCTCCTACAATGAGCAGTTCTTC.

This clonotype showed up many times. This chain links TRBV5-1 with TRBJ2-7; unclear D gene. With 4 bases removed from V and 2 bases from J, the gap between germline ends came to 10 bases. The V gene's germline CDR1 is SGHRS and CDR2 YFSETQ. This CDR3 is built from 13 residues. In nucleotides, the CDR3 is TGCGCCAGCAGCCCGGCTCAGACCTACGAGCAGTACTTC. It translates to CASSPAQTYEQYF. The full variable domain, rest sourced from reference TRBV5-1 and TRBJ2-7, is KAGVTQTPRYLIKTRGQQVTLSCSPISGHRSVSWYQQTPGQGLQFLFEYFSETQRNKGNFPGRFSGRQFSNSRSEMNVSTLELGDSALYLCASSPAQTYEQYFGPGTRLTVT.

The V and J genes are TRBV24-1 and TRBJ2-1, with 11 positions matching TRBD2. The length of the CDR3 is 17 residues. Per germline, CDR1 KGHDR and CDR2 SFDVKD. Losses at the gene ends were 4 bases for V and 2 bases for J; bases not matched to a gene: 6. CDR3 coding DNA: TGTGCCACCAGTGACCCGCTAGCGGGGGGAGCCTACAATGAGCAGTTCTTC. Translated: CATSDPLAGGAYNEQFF.

This clonotype was found many times. V is TRBV10-3 and J is TRBJ1-5; D is undetermined. The CDR3 has 16 amino acids. From germline, CDR1 is ENHRY and CDR2 SYGVKD. V lost 0 bases, J lost 4 bases, and 13 bases lay in between. The CDR3 coding sequence is TGTGCCATCAGTGAGTCGATATTTCGGGGTAATCAGCCCCAGCATTTT. Its translation: CAISESIFRGNQPQHF.

This clonotype was seen at least ten times. CDR3 nucleotides: TGCAGTGCCGACCCTAGAGGGGCGGGAGGGCGCGGGGCCAAAAACATTCAGTACTTC. Translated: CSADPRGAGGRGAKNIQYF. The J gene is TRBJ2-4, the V gene TRBV20-1, with 9 bases aligning to TRBD2. The CDR3 runs 19 residues. The germline gives CDR1 DFQATT, CDR2 SNEGSKA (reference sequence). The J segment lost 1 base and the V segment lost 6 bases, leaving 19 bases of the junction unmatched.

This clonotype was detected ten times or more. This rearrangement joins TRBV28 to TRBJ2-5; perhaps TRBD1 as D (6 bases). CDR1 and CDR2 (germline): MDHEN, SYDVKM. The CDR3 runs to 14 residues. V shed 4 bases and J shed 3 bases, with 12 bases lying between them. The CDR3 loop reads CASSSPGAKETQYF. CDR3 bases: TGTGCCAGCAGTTCCCCAGGGGCGAAAGAGACCCAGTACTTC. The full variable domain, its missing parts supplied by reference TRBV28 and TRBJ2-5, is DVKVTQSSRYLVKRTGEKVFLECVQDMDHENMFWYRQDPGLGLRLIYFSYDVKMKEKGDIPEGYSVSREKKERFSLILESASTNQTSMYLCASSSPGAKETQYFGPGTRLLVL.

The J gene is TRBJ1-5, the V gene TRBV19; no clear D gene. The CDR3 has 14 residues. Trimming removed 2 bases at V and 7 bases at J, with 12 bases between. The V gene's germline CDR1 is LNHDA and CDR2 SQIVND (reference sequence). CDR3: CASSIKLASQPQHF. The CDR3 DNA reads as TGTGCCAGTAGTATAAAGCTAGCATCCCAGCCCCAGCATTTT. The full variable domain, completed using reference TRBV19 and TRBJ1-5, is DGGITQSPKYLFRKEGQNVTLSCEQNLNHDAMYWYRQDPGQGLRLIYYSQIVNDFQKGDIAEGYSVSREKKESFPLTVTSAQKNPTAFYLCASSIKLASQPQHFGDGTRLSIL.

Many counts were recorded for this clonotype. J is TRBJ1-1 and V is TRBV14, with no clear D. V lost 0 bases and J lost 6, with 11 bases in between. The germline V gene has CDR1 SGHDN and CDR2 FVKESK. The CDR3 is 14 residues long. The CDR3 here is CASSQDSLGSEAFF. The CDR3 nucleotides read TGTGCCAGCAGCCAAGATTCATTAGGGTCTGAAGCTTTCTTT. Full variable domain (outside the CDR3, taken from reference TRBV14 and TRBJ1-1): EAGVTQFPSHSVIEKGQTVTLRCDPISGHDNLYWYRRVMGKEIKFLLHFVKESKQDESGMPNNRFLAERTGGTYSTLKVQPAELEDSGVYFCASSQDSLGSEAFFGQGTRLTVV.